Each of the 20 T cell receptor beta chains below was sequenced from the same sample in a study of OX40 agonist ivuxolimab in advanced cancers. This table comes from immunoSEQ multiplex PCR, and its TCRdb copy is limited to in-frame clones, with some not included. This table has tens of thousands of clones, roughly nine tenths appearing once. The sample in question was CD4+ or CD8+ T cells sorted from blood, obtained in a trial of the OX40 agonist ivuxolimab. Source of these receptors: an adult with an advanced solid tumor such as melanoma, head and neck, liver or kidney cancer.

The gene calls are TRBV25-1 and TRBJ1-2; 9 bases are shared with TRBD1. Trimming at V came to 4 bases and at J to 2 bases, leaving 5 bases not matched to a gene. The V gene's germline CDR1 is MGHDK and CDR2 SYGVNS. The CDR3 contains 15 residues. CDR3: CASSAIGTGNYGYTF. In nucleotides, the CDR3 is TGTGCCAGCAGTGCCATCGGGACAGGGAACTATGGCTACACCTTC.

The chain recombines TRBV20-1 with TRBJ1-1, with D possibly being TRBD1 (5 bases). This CDR3 has 10 amino acids. Germline values: CDR1 DFQATT, CDR2 SNEGSKA (reference sequence). Deletions cut 4 bases from V and 12 bases from J, with 12 bases between. The DNA for the CDR3 is TGCAGTGCTAAGTCAGGGTGGCCTTTCTTT. It translates to CSAKSGWPFF.

The genes are TRBV6-5 and TRBJ2-1; D is unclear. The V end was cut by 6 bases, the J end by 2 bases, with 8 bases between. CDR3 length: 13 amino acids. In germline, CDR1 is MNHEY, CDR2 SVGAGI. CDR3 region: CASRKTTYNEQFF. The DNA of the CDR3 is TGTGCCAGCAGGAAGACAACCTACAATGAGCAGTTCTTC.

The chain couples TRBV16 to TRBJ1-5, with no clear D. V lost 0 bases to trimming and J lost 4 bases, with 10 bases between them. The germline V gene has CDR1 KGHSY and CDR2 FQNENV. CDR3 length equals 15 residues. CDR3 nucleotide sequence: TGTGCCAGCAGCCAATCTTCCCAGCCTAATCAGCCCCAGCATTTT. This encodes CASSQSSQPNQPQHF.

The chain links TRBV19 to TRBJ1-2; 7 bases align to TRBD1. V was clipped by 9 bases and J by 2 bases; unmatched bases: 3. The CDR3 consists of 12 residues. Germline lookup yields CDR1 LNHDA and CDR2 SQIVND (reference sequence). The CDR3: CASADRNYGYTF. Here the CDR3 DNA reads TGTGCCAGCGCGGACAGGAACTATGGCTACACCTTC.

A few counts support this clone. The chain links TRBV4-1 to TRBJ1-2; TRBD1 agrees at 9 bases. In germline, CDR1 is MGHRA, CDR2 YSYEKL. The V gene end was trimmed by 0 bases and the J gene end by 1 base; junction bases not matched to a gene: 12. The CDR3 runs to 19 residues. The CDR3, as DNA: TGCGCCAGCAGCCAAGAACGAACGGGGACAGGGCCACTTAACTATGGCTACACCTTC. This sequence encodes CASSQERTGTGPLNYGYTF.

The chain has TRBV18 and TRBJ2-7, with TRBD2 matching over 7 bases. Germline loops: CDR1 KGHSH, CDR2 LQKENI. This CDR3 contains 15 residues. V lost 0 bases and J lost 5; bases outside the gene matches: 7. The CDR3 sequence is CASSPPSGPPHEQYF. CDR3 nucleotide sequence: TGTGCCAGCTCACCACCTAGCGGGCCCCCCCACGAGCAGTACTTC.

The rearrangement uses TRBV4-1 and TRBJ1-2, with unresolved D. This CDR3 spans 16 amino acids. V lost 0 bases and J 8 bases, leaving 19 bases between the germline ends. Germline V lookup: CDR1 MGHRA, CDR2 YSYEKL. CDR3 in DNA: TGCGCCAGCAGCCAAGATCTTGGCAGAGCCTTCCTCGGCTACACCTTC. Translation gives CASSQDLGRAFLGYTF.

The chain recombines TRBV4-1 with TRBJ1-6; no reliable D call. The V and J ends lost 1 base and 10 bases respectively, with 17 bases between them. Germline CDR1 reads MGHRA; CDR2 reads YSYEKL. The CDR3 sequence is 16 residues long. CDR3 in amino acids: CASSQVDGGRRSPLHF. The CDR3 nucleotides read TGCGCCAGCAGCCAAGTCGATGGAGGTCGTCGGTCACCCCTCCACTTT.

The chain has TRBV28 and TRBJ1-2; 7 bases fit TRBD1. The germline V gene has CDR1 MDHEN and CDR2 SYDVKM. The CDR3 length is 14 residues. V lost 4 bases to trimming and J lost 0 bases; unmatched junction nucleotides: 2. CDR3 bases: TGTGCCAGCAGTTCAACAGGGGCTAACTATGGCTACACCTTC. Protein sequence: CASSSTGANYGYTF.

This chain joins TRBV27 and TRBJ2-5; the D gene could be TRBD1 or TRBD2 (6 bases each). The CDR3 loop spans 16 amino acids. The V end lost 2 bases, the J end lost 2 bases, and 15 bases lay between the germline ends. Germline loops: CDR1 MNHEY, CDR2 SMNVEV (reference sequence). In DNA, the CDR3 is TGTGCCAGCAGTTTAGCGGGGAGAGGGGGTCAAGAGACCCAGTACTTC. This encodes CASSLAGRGGQETQYF.

This sequence joins TRBV9 and TRBJ1-6; TRBD1 aligns across 10 bases. J lost 10 bases, V lost 8 bases, and 3 bases had no gene match. CDR1 and CDR2 (germline): SGDLS, YYNGEE. There are 12 residues in the CDR3. The CDR3 DNA follows: TGTGCCAGTGGACAGGGGGAATCACCCCTCCACTTT. It encodes CASGQGESPLHF.

The genes are TRBV6-5 and TRBJ1-4, with TRBD1 as a possible D gene (6 bases). The CDR3 length is 14 residues. CDR1 is MNHEY, CDR2 SVGAGI, per germline. V lost 6 bases to trimming and J lost 0 bases, with 8 bases between them. CDR3 loop: CASSDRTTNEKLFF. The CDR3 DNA reads TGTGCCAGCAGCGACAGGACAACTAATGAAAAACTGTTTTTT.

This clone has only one observation. This chain joins TRBV5-1 and TRBJ2-1; TRBD2 matches at 10 bases. CDR1 is SGHRS and CDR2 is YFSETQ in the germline V gene. The CDR3 runs to 14 residues. The trim removed 5 bases at V and 5 bases at J, leaving 4 bases unmatched. CDR3: CASSLSGGHNEQFF. CDR3 nucleotide sequence: TGCGCCAGCAGTCTTAGCGGGGGGCACAATGAGCAGTTCTTC.

The chain couples TRBV5-6 to TRBJ2-1; D unresolved. Germline loops: CDR1 SGHDT, CDR2 YYEEEE. CDR3 length equals 11 residues. V lost 1 base, J lost 14 bases, and 10 bases lay in between. Here the CDR3 DNA reads TGTGCCAGCAGCTTGCGGAAGATCGAGTTCTTC. It codes for CASSLRKIEFF. Complete variable domain (other parts from reference TRBV5-6 and TRBJ2-1): DAGVTQSPTHLIKTRGQQVTLRCSPKSGHDTVSWYQQALGQGPQFIFQYYEEEERQRGNFPDRFSGHQFPNYSSELNVNALLLGDSALYLCASSLRKIEFFGPGTRLTVL.

For this clone: The same CDR3 also results from other DNA sequences found in this sample. The genes are TRBV6-6 and TRBJ2-3; D possibly uses TRBD1 or TRBD2 (5 bases each). V lost 0 bases to trimming and J lost 5 bases, with 6 bases between them. Germline V lookup: CDR1 MNHNY, CDR2 SVGAGI (reference sequence). The CDR3 extends over 13 amino acids. CDR3 sequence: CASSYSRGDTQYF. The CDR3 DNA is TGTGCCAGCAGTTACTCGAGGGGAGATACGCAGTATTTT.

The chain employs TRBV6-5 and TRBJ2-3; perhaps TRBD1 as D (7 bases). Germline CDR1 MNHEY, CDR2 SVGAGI. V dropped 8 bases and J dropped 2 bases, with 14 bases sitting between them. This CDR3 has 14 residues. The CDR3 reads CASGGRGATDTQYF. As DNA, the CDR3 is TGTGCCAGCGGGGGCAGGGGGGCCACAGATACGCAGTATTTT.

The V call is TRBV27, the J call TRBJ1-5; 9 nucleotides agree with TRBD1. CDR3 length equals 13 residues. The J segment lost 5 bases and the V segment lost 8 bases, leaving 4 bases of the junction unmatched. The V gene's germline CDR1 is MNHEY and CDR2 SMNVEV (reference sequence). The CDR3 DNA reads TGTGCCAGCTCGGGACAGGGATATCAGCCCCAGCATTTT. Its protein product is CASSGQGYQPQHF.

The CDR3 DNA sequence: TGTGCCAGCAGCGCCGGGCGGACAGGGTCCTACGAGCAGTACGTC. Its translation: CASSAGRTGSYEQYV. This chain connects TRBV11-2 to TRBJ2-7, with TRBD1 identical over 8 bases. The CDR3 extends over 15 amino acids. V lost 5 bases, J lost 1 base, and 7 bases stayed unmatched. Germline V gives CDR1 SGHAT, CDR2 FQNNGV.

The chain links TRBV4-1 to TRBJ1-2; D is possibly TRBD1 (5 bases). The CDR3 is made up of 17 amino acids. V lost 5 bases, J lost 6 bases, and 25 bases lay in between. Germline V CDR1 and CDR2: MGHRA, YSYEKL. CDR3: CASSGPRGGVMEDGYTF. The CDR3 nucleotides are TGCGCCAGCAGCGGACCGAGGGGTGGGGTGATGGAGGATGGCTACACCTTC.